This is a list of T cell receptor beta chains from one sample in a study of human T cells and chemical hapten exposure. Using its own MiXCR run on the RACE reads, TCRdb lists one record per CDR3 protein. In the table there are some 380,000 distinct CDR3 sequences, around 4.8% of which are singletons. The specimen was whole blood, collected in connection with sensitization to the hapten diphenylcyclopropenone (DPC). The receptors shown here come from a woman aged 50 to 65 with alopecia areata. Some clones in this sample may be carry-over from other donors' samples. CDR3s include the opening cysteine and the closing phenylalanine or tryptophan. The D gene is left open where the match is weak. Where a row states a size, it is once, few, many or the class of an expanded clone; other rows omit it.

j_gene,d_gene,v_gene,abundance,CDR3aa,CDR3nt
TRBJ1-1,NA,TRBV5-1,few,CASSFQQGNTEAFF,TGCGCCAGCAGCTTTCAACAGGGGAACACTGAAGCTTTCTTT
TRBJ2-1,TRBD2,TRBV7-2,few,CASSLGRGRASGEQFF,TGTGCCAGCAGCTTAGGTCGCGGGAGGGCCAGCGGTGAGCAGTTCTTC
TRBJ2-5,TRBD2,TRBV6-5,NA,CASSSILAGGRQETQYF,TGTGCCAGCAGTTCTATTCTAGCGGGGGGGCGACAAGAGACCCAGTACTTC
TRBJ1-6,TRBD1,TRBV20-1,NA,CSAPQGARSPLHF,TGCAGTGCTCCACAGGGGGCTCGTTCACCCCTCCACTTT
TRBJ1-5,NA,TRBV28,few,CASSFPRNNQPQHF,TGTGCCAGCAGTTTTCCCCGGAACAATCAGCCCCAGCATTTT
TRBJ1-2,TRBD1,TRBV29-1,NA,CSVTGGDGYTF,TGCAGCGTGACAGGGGGAGATGGCTACACCTTC
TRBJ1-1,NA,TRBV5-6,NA,CARSFFDRTNTEAFF,TGTGCCAGGAGCTTTTTTGACAGGACCAACACTGAAGCTTTCTTT
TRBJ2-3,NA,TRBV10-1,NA,CASSPDSLSTDTQYF,TGCGCCAGCAGCCCTGACAGCCTTAGCACAGATACGCAGTATTTT
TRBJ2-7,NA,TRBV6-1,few,CASRKGQAYEQYF,TGTGCCAGCAGGAAAGGGCAGGCCTACGAGCAGTACTTC
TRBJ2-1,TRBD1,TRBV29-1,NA,CSARRDSEYNEQFF,TGCAGCGCCCGCCGGGACAGTGAATACAATGAGCAGTTCTTC
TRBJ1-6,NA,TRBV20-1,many,CSARVGARAAYNSPLHF,TGCAGTGCTAGAGTAGGGGCCAGGGCGGCCTATAATTCACCCCTCCACTTT
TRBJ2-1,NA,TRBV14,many,CASSQAGTPPEQFF,TGTGCCAGCAGCCAAGCCGGGACCCCGCCTGAGCAGTTCTTC
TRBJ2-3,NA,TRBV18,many,CASSPPTGTWITDTQYF,TGTGCCAGCTCACCGCCGACCGGGACATGGATCACAGATACGCAGTATTTT
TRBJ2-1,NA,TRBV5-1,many,CASSSPRRGVDYNEQFF,TGCGCCAGCAGCTCCCCTCGTAGGGGGGTGGACTACAATGAGCAGTTCTTC
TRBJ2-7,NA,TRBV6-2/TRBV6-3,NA,CASSTPVGFHEQYF,TGTGCCAGCAGCACCCCAGTGGGGTTCCACGAGCAGTACTTC
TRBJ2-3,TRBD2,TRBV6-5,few,CASGAGSTTDTQYF,TGTGCCAGCGGAGCGGGAAGTACGACAGATACGCAGTATTTT
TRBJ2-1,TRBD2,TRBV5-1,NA,CASSLVPLAGFMNEQFF,TGCGCCAGCAGCTTGGTGCCCCTAGCGGGATTTATGAATGAGCAGTTCTTC
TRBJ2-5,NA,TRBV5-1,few,CASSPAEGFPKETQYF,TGCGCCAGCAGCCCCGCCGAGGGCTTCCCTAAGGAGACCCAGTACTTC
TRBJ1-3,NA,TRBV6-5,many,CASFSGNTIYF,TGTGCCAGCTTCTCTGGAAACACCATATATTTT
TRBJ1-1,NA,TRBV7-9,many,CASSPLQWEGTEAFF,TGTGCCAGCAGCCCACTACAGTGGGAAGGAACTGAAGCTTTCTTT
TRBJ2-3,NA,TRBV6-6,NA,CASSYLGGIGTDTQYF,TGTGCCAGCAGTTATCTGGGGGGTATAGGCACAGATACGCAGTATTTT
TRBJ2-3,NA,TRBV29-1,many,CSVERERIDTQYF,TGCAGCGTTGAACGGGAGAGGATCGATACGCAGTATTTT
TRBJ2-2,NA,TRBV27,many,CASSFQRNTGELFF,TGTGCCAGCAGTTTCCAGCGGAACACCGGGGAGCTGTTTTTT
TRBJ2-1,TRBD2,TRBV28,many,CASSLPSGSSYNEQFF,TGTGCCAGCAGTTTACCCAGCGGGAGCTCCTACAATGAGCAGTTCTTC
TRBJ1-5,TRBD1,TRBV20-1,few,CSAITGTASNQPQHF,TGCAGTGCTATAACCGGGACAGCAAGCAATCAGCCCCAGCATTTT
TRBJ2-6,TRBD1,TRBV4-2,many,CASSQDQQGGSGANVLTF,TGTGCCAGCAGCCAAGATCAGCAAGGGGGCAGTGGGGCCAACGTCCTGACTTTC